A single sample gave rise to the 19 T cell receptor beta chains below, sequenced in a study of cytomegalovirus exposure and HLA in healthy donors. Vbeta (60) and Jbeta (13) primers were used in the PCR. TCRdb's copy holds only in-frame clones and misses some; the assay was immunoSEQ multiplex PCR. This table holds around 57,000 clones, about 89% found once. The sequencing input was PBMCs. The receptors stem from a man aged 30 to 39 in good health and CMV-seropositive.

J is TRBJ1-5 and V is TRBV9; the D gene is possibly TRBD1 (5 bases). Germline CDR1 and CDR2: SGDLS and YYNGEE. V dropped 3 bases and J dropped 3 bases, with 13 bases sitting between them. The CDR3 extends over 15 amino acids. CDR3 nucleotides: TGTGCCAGCAGCGAGCGGGGGTCGGTCAATCAGCCCCAGCATTTT. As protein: CASSERGSVNQPQHF.

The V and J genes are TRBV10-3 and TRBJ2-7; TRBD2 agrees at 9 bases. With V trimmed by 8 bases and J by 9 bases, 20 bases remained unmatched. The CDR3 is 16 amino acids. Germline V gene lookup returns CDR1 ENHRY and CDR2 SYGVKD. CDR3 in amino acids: CAISLGSGSLGNGQYF. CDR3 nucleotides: TGTGCCATCTCCCTGGGTAGCGGGAGCTTGGGAAACGGGCAGTACTTC.

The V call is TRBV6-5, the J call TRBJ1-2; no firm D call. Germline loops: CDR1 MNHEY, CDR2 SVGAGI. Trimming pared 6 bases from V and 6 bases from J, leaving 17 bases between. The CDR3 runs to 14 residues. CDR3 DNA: TGTGCCAGCAGATCCGGAGGAGGGTGGAATGGCTACACCTTC. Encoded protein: CASRSGGGWNGYTF.

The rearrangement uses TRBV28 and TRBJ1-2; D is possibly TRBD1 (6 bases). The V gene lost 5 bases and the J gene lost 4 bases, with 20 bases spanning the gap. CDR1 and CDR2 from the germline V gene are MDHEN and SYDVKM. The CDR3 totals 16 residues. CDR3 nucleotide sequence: TGTGCCAGCAGTATACCCCAGGGGCGCAACGGCTATGGCTACACCTTC. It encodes CASSIPQGRNGYGYTF.

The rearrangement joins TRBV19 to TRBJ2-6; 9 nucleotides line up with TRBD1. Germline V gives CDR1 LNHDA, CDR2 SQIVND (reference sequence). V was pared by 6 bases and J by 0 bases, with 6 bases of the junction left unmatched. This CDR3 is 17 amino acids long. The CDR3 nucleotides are TGTGCCAGTAGGGCGGGACAGGGAATCTCTGGGGCCAACGTCCTGACTTTC. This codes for CASRAGQGISGANVLTF.

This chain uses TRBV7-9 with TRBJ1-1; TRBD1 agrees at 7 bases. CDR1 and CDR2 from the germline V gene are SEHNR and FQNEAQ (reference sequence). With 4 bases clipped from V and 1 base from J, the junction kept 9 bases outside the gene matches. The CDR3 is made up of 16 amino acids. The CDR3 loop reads CASSSPSWTGNTEAFF. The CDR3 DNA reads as TGTGCCAGCAGCTCCCCTAGTTGGACAGGGAACACTGAAGCTTTCTTT.

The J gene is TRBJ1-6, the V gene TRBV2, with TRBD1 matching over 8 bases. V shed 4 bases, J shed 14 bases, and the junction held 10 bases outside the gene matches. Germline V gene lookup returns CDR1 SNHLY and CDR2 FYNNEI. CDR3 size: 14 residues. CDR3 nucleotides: TGTGCCAGCAGTGGTGTACAGGGGGTTTCCACCCTCCACTTT. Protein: CASSGVQGVSTLHF.

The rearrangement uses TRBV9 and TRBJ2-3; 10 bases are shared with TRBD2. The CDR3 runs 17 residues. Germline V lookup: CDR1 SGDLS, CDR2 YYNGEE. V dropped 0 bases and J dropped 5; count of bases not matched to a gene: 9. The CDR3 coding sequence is TGTGCCAGCAGCGTAGCTACTGCTAGCGGGAGAGGAGATACGCAGTATTTT. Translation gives CASSVATASGRGDTQYF. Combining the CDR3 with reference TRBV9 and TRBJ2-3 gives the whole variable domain DSGVTQTPKHLITATGQRVTLRCSPRSGDLSVYWYQQSLDQGLQFLIQYYNGEERAKGNILERFSAQQFPDLHSELNLSSLELGDSALYFCASSVATASGRGDTQYFGPGTRLTVL.

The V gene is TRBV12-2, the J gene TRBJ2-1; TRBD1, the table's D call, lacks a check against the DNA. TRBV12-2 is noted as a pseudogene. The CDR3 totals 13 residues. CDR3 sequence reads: CASRLAQGAEQFF. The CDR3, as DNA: TGTGCAAGTCGCTTAGCGCAGGGGGCTGAGCAGTTCTTC.

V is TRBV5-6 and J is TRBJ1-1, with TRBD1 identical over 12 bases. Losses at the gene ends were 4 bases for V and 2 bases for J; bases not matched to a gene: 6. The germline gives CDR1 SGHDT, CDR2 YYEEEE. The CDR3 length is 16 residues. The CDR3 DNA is TGTGCCAGCAGCCACCGGGACAGGGGGCGAAACACTGAAGCTTTCTTT. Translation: CASSHRDRGRNTEAFF.

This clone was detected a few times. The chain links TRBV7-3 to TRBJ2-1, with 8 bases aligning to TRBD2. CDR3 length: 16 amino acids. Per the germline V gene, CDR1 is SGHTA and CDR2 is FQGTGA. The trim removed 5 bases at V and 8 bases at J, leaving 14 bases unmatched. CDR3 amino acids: CASSPNGRAEAHEQFF. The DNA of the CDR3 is TGTGCCAGCAGCCCGAACGGGAGGGCCGAAGCGCATGAGCAGTTCTTC.

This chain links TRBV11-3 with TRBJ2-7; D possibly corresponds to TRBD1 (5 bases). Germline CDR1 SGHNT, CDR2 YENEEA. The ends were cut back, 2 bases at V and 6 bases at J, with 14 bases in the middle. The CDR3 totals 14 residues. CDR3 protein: CASSLRSSQGEQYF. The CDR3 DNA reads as TGTGCCAGCAGCTTACGGTCCAGCCAGGGCGAGCAGTACTTC.

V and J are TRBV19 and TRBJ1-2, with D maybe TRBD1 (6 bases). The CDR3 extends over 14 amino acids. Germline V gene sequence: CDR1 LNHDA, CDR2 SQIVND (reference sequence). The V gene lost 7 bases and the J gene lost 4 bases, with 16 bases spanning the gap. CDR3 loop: CASKAGAAIYGYTF. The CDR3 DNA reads TGTGCCAGTAAGGCGGGGGCGGCGATCTATGGCTACACCTTC.

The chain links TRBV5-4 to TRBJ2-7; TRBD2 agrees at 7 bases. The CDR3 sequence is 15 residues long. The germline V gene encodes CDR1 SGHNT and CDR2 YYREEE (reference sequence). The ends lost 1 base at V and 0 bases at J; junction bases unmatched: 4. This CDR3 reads CASSLPSGSSYEQYF. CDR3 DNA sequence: TGTGCCAGCAGCTTGCCTAGCGGAAGCTCCTACGAGCAGTACTTC.

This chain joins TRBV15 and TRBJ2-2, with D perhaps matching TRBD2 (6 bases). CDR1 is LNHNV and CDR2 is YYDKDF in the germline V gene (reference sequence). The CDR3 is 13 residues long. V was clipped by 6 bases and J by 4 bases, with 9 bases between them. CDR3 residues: CATRDYITGELFF. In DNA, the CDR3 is TGTGCCACCAGGGACTACATCACCGGGGAGCTGTTTTTT.

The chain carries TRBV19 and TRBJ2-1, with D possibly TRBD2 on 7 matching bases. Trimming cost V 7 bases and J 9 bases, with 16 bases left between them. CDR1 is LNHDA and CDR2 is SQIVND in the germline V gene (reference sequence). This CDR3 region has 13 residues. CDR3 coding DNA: TGTGCCAGTAAGGGGGAGGGTCGATCTGAGCAGTTCTTC. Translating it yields CASKGEGRSEQFF.

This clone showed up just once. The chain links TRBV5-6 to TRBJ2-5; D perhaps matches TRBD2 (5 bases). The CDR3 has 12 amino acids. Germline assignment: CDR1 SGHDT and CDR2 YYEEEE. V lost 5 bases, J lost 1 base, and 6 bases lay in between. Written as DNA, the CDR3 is TGTGCCAGCAGGGGGAGCCAAGAGACCCAGTACTTC. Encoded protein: CASRGSQETQYF.

CDR3 nucleotides: TGTGCCAGTAGTATACCGAGCGGTTACAATGAGCAGTTCTTC. Translated: CASSIPSGYNEQFF. The chain employs TRBV19 and TRBJ2-1, with D possibly TRBD2 on 5 matching bases. Germline V gene sequence: CDR1 LNHDA, CDR2 SQIVND (reference sequence). Deletions cut 2 bases from V and 4 bases from J, with 9 bases between. This CDR3 contains 14 residues.

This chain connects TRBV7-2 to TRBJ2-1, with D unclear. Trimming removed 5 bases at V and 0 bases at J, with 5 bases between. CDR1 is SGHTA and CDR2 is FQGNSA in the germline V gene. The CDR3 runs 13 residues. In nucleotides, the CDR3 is TGTGCCAGCAGCCCCGGCTCCTACAATGAGCAGTTCTTC. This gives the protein CASSPGSYNEQFF.